This entry lists 19 T cell receptor beta chains sequenced from one sample in a study of early T cells in non-severe SARS-CoV-2 infection. TCRdb passed the 5' RACE reads through MiXCR, listing each CDR3 protein once. Among 70,000 to 85,000 distinct CDR3 sequences listed, roughly an eighth were seen once. Sequenced: whole blood. All receptors derive from an adult who was a healthcare worker with PCR-confirmed SARS-CoV-2 infection or an uninfected control (not recorded which).

The sample holds many counts of this clonotype. The chain carries TRBV29-1 and TRBJ1-2, with D uncertain. V was cut by 1 base and J by 1 base, with 10 bases left in between. This CDR3 is 14 amino acids long. Germline V gene data show CDR1 as SQVTM and CDR2 as ANQGSEA. The CDR3 DNA reads as TGCAGCGTTGAAGGGTCAGGACTTAACTATGGCTACACCTTC. Its protein product is CSVEGSGLNYGYTF.

This rearrangement joins TRBV11-1 to TRBJ1-1; D ambiguous. The CDR3 is 13 residues long. The germline CDR1 and CDR2 sequences are SGHAT and FQDESV (reference sequence). V dropped 5 bases and J dropped 1 base, with 8 bases sitting between them. The CDR3 spells CASSHTENTEAFF. CDR3 DNA sequence: TGTGCCAGCAGCCATACAGAGAACACTGAAGCTTTCTTT.

This clonotype showed up many times. The chain employs TRBV5-1 and TRBJ2-7; 8 bases are a match to TRBD1. V lost 4 bases and J lost 7; bases outside the gene matches: 10. The CDR3 consists of 14 residues. Germline V CDR1 and CDR2: SGHRS, YFSETQ. CDR3 sequence: CASSPGQVPGEQYF. The CDR3 bases are TGCGCCAGCAGCCCGGGACAGGTTCCAGGTGAGCAGTACTTC.

This clonotype has ten or more counts. This chain joins TRBV5-1 and TRBJ2-7; 11 nucleotides match TRBD2. The germline gives CDR1 SGHRS, CDR2 YFSETQ. Unmatched junction bases numbered 3, after V lost 4 bases and J lost 0 bases. The CDR3 is 15 residues long. The DNA of the CDR3 is TGCGCCAGCAGCCAACTAGCGGGGGCCTCCTACGAGCAGTACTTC. Amino acids: CASSQLAGASYEQYF.

The chain employs TRBV11-3 and TRBJ2-3; TRBD2 matches 8 bases. The junction had 8 bases not matched to a gene; V was cut back by 5 bases and J by 1 base. Germline V lookup: CDR1 SGHNT, CDR2 YENEEA. The CDR3 length is 16 residues. The CDR3 protein is CASSPSAGVGTDTQYF. The CDR3 DNA reads TGTGCCAGCAGCCCCTCAGCGGGAGTGGGCACAGATACGCAGTATTTT.

The sample holds many counts of this clonotype. DNA of the CDR3: TGTGCCATCAGTGATCAGGGGGCGAACACTGAAGCTTTCTTT. This encodes CAISDQGANTEAFF. J is TRBJ1-1 and V is TRBV10-3; TRBD1 aligns across 8 bases. V was pared by 3 bases and J by 1 base, with 1 base of the junction left unmatched. Germline V lookup: CDR1 ENHRY, CDR2 SYGVKD. This CDR3 has 14 residues.

The chain joins TRBV7-9 to TRBJ2-7; 8 nucleotides match TRBD2. The CDR3 has 16 amino acids. The germline V gene encodes CDR1 SEHNR and CDR2 FQNEAQ (reference sequence). The trim removed 1 base at V and 6 bases at J, leaving 11 bases unmatched. CDR3 sequence: CASSLVLPGGSGEQYF. The DNA of the CDR3 is TGTGCCAGCAGCTTAGTCCTACCGGGAGGGTCTGGCGAGCAGTACTTC.

This clonotype was seen repeatedly, ten times or more. V gene TRBV7-9 combines with J gene TRBJ2-5, with D perhaps TRBD2 (5 bases). Trimming stripped 4 bases from V and 5 bases from J, with 11 bases between. This CDR3 region has 13 residues. CDR1 and CDR2 from the germline V gene are SEHNR and FQNEAQ (reference sequence). CDR3 region: CASSSLGGETQYF. In DNA, the CDR3 is TGTGCCAGCAGCTCCCTGGGCGGGGAGACCCAGTACTTC.

J is TRBJ1-2 and V is TRBV5-5, with 10 bases aligning to TRBD1. Losses at the gene ends were 0 bases for V and 7 bases for J; bases not matched to a gene: 9. CDR1 and CDR2 (germline): SGHKS, YYEKEE (reference sequence). The length of the CDR3 is 16 residues. The CDR3 reads CASSLAPPGQGIGYTF. The CDR3 DNA reads TGTGCCAGCAGCTTGGCCCCCCCGGGACAGGGGATTGGCTACACCTTC.

CDR3 amino acids: CSVRGHVYEQYF. In DNA form, the CDR3 reads TGCAGCGTGCGGGGACATGTCTACGAGCAGTACTTC. This sequence joins TRBV29-1 and TRBJ2-7, with D perhaps given as TRBD1 or TRBD2 (6 bases each). CDR1 is SQVTM and CDR2 is ANQGSEA in the germline V gene. CDR3 length equals 12 residues. Trimming pared 6 bases from V and 3 bases from J, leaving 12 bases between.

This clonotype showed up just a few times. The V and J genes are TRBV6-1 and TRBJ2-7; D uncertain. V lost 4 bases and J lost 2, with 6 bases in between. CDR3 length: 12 residues. Germline CDR1 reads MNHNS; CDR2 reads SASEGT. DNA of the CDR3: TGTGCCAGCAGTGCATATCCCTACGAGCAGTACTTC. Translation gives CASSAYPYEQYF.

This clonotype was seen many times. This sequence joins TRBV11-2 and TRBJ2-7; D might be TRBD1 or TRBD2, each matching 5 bases. CDR1 and CDR2 from the germline V gene are SGHAT and FQNNGV. CDR3 size: 13 residues. V was pared by 3 bases and J by 5 bases, with 11 bases between. CDR3 sequence (DNA): TGTGCCAGCAGCTTGAGGGGCACTGACGAGCAGTACTTC. This sequence encodes CASSLRGTDEQYF. The variable domain in full, completed from reference TRBV11-2 and TRBJ2-7, reads EAGVAQSPRYKIIEKRQSVAFWCNPISGHATLYWYQQILGQGPKLLIQFQNNGVVDDSQLPKDRFSAERLKGVDSTLKIQPAKLEDSAVYLCASSLRGTDEQYFGPGTRLTVT.

The V gene is TRBV5-1, the J gene TRBJ2-2; no firm D call. V was shortened by 2 bases and J by 0 bases, with 14 bases between the two germline ends. In germline, CDR1 is SGHRS, CDR2 YFSETQ. The CDR3 contains 17 residues. The CDR3 DNA reads TGCGCCAGCAGCTTCTCCTCGGGCCCGGCGAACACCGGGGAGCTGTTTTTT. Amino acid sequence: CASSFSSGPANTGELFF.

This clonotype was picked up many times. The J gene is TRBJ2-3, the V gene TRBV5-4; no firm D call. Trimming pared 3 bases from V and 5 bases from J, leaving 10 bases between. Germline CDR1 is SGHNT and CDR2 is YYREEE (reference sequence). The CDR3 covers 13 residues. The CDR3 here is CASSYGVEDTQYF. In DNA, the CDR3 is TGTGCCAGCAGCTATGGAGTGGAAGATACGCAGTATTTT. The variable domain in full, with the rest retrieved from reference TRBV5-4 and TRBJ2-3, is ETGVTQSPTHLIKTRGQQVTLRCSSQSGHNTVSWYQQALGQGPQFIFQYYREEENGRGNFPPRFSGLQFPNYSSELNVNALELDDSALYLCASSYGVEDTQYFGPGTRLTVL.

This clonotype has a count of ten or more. This chain joins TRBV11-2 and TRBJ2-3; 7 nucleotides agree with TRBD1. V was pared by 5 bases and J by 8 bases, with 7 bases of the junction left unmatched. Germline CDR1 and CDR2: SGHAT and FQNNGV. The CDR3 covers 13 residues. In DNA form, the CDR3 reads TGTGCCAGCAGCGTGAAGGGGGCGAGTACGCAGTATTTT. Encoded protein: CASSVKGASTQYF. The entire variable domain, with the rest obtained from reference TRBV11-2 and TRBJ2-3, is as follows: EAGVAQSPRYKIIEKRQSVAFWCNPISGHATLYWYQQILGQGPKLLIQFQNNGVVDDSQLPKDRFSAERLKGVDSTLKIQPAKLEDSAVYLCASSVKGASTQYFGPGTRLTVL.

This clonotype was seen ten or more times. The chain employs TRBV28 and TRBJ1-5, with D perhaps matching TRBD1 (6 bases). V was pared by 5 bases and J by 4 bases, with 15 bases between. The CDR3 runs to 15 residues. CDR1 and CDR2 from the germline V gene are MDHEN and SYDVKM. The CDR3 DNA reads as TGTGCCAGCAGTCCAACAGGGCTCGGTAATCAGCCCCAGCATTTT. This translates into CASSPTGLGNQPQHF.

This clonotype was observed a handful of times. The chain joins TRBV20-1 to TRBJ2-7; weak D call: TRBD2 (5 bases). Germline CDR1 is DFQATT and CDR2 is SNEGSKA (reference sequence). The CDR3 is 11 residues long. V was clipped by 4 bases and J by 7 bases, with 11 bases between them. This chain's CDR3 is CSATPTGEQYF. In nucleotides, the CDR3 is TGCAGTGCTACGCCGACGGGAGAGCAGTACTTC.

V and J are TRBV24-1 and TRBJ2-3; the D gene could be TRBD1 or TRBD2 (5 bases each). CDR3 size: 15 residues. Germline V gene data show CDR1 as KGHDR and CDR2 as SFDVKD. Trimming took off 3 bases at V and 4 bases at J, with 13 bases between the two ends. CDR3 protein: CATSDQAQGADTQYF. CDR3 bases: TGTGCCACCAGTGATCAAGCTCAGGGAGCAGATACGCAGTATTTT.

The V call is TRBV6-1, the J call TRBJ1-6; no clear D gene. V shed 5 bases and J shed 4 bases, with 15 bases lying between them. Germline lookup yields CDR1 MNHNS and CDR2 SASEGT. The length of the CDR3 is 16 residues. Here the CDR3 DNA reads TGTGCCAGCAGTCTTCCATCCGGGAATTATAATTCACCCCTCCACTTT. Translated: CASSLPSGNYNSPLHF.